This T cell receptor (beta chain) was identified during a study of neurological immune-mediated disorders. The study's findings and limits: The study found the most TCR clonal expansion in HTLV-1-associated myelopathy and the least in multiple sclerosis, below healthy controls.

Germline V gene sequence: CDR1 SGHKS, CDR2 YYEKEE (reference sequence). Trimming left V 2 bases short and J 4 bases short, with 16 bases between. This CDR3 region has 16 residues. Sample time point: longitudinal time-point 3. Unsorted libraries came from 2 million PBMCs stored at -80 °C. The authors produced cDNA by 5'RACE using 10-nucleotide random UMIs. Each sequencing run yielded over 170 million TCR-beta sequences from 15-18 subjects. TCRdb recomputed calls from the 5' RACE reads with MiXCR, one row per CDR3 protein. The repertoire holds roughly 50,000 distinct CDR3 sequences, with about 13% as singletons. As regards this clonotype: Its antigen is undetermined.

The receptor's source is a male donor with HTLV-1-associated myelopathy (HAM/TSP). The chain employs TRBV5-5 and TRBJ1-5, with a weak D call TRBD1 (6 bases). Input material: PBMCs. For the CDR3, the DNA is TGTGCCAGCAGCTTAATCTCAGGGGTCGGGAATCAGCCCCAGCATTTT. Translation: CASSLISGVGNQPQHF.